A selection of T cell receptor beta chains follows, all from one sample in a study of blood T cell repertoires in COVID-19. Sequenced by immunoSEQ multiplex PCR; TCRdb stores in-frame clones only, minus some. The table lists 150,000 or so clones, around 80% of them singletons. Material for sequencing was PBMCs or T cells enriched from blood (not recorded which). The receptors were sampled from a man in his 70s who had been exposed to COVID-19. Both conserved end residues are part of each CDR3. A D gene is named only where the DNA matches it firmly. Clone size appears in some rows only: once, few, many, or a class for an expanded clone.

.,TRBD2,TRBV7-2,TRBJ2-2,TGTGCCAGCAGCTTTATTAGCGGGAGGGGAAACACCGGGGAGCTGTTTTTT,CASSFISGRGNTGELFF
.,.,TRBV23-1,TRBJ2-7,TGCGCCAGCCTCCAGGGGGGCGATGGCTACGAGCAGTACTTC,CASLQGGDGYEQYF
.,.,TRBV4-3,TRBJ2-3,TGCGCCAGCAGCCAAGGATCTAGCGCATCTTACACAGATACGCAGTATTTT,CASSQGSSASYTDTQYF
.,.,TRBV28,TRBJ2-2,TGTGCCAGCAGTTTAGGTTCCCGGGTGGTTATCCCTGTCGGGGAGCTGTTTTTT,CASSLGSRVVIPVGELFF
.,TRBD2,TRBV19,TRBJ2-3,TGTGCCAGTAGTATCCTGGCGGGAGCGAACACAGATACGCAGTATTTT,CASSILAGANTDTQYF
.,TRBD2,TRBV5-4,TRBJ2-3,TGTGCCAGCAGCCTAGCGGGAGGGTTGGGAGATACGCAGTATTTT,CASSLAGGLGDTQYF
.,TRBD1,TRBV11-2,TRBJ2-2,TGTGCCAGCAGTTTCGGAAGGGGGCGTAGCACCGGGGAGCTGTTTTTT,CASSFGRGRSTGELFF
.,TRBD1,TRBV6-2/TRBV6-3,TRBJ1-3,TGTGCCAGCAGTCGACAACGACAGGGGGCTAAAAACACCATATATTTT,CASSRQRQGAKNTIYF
.,.,TRBV7-2,TRBJ2-6,TGTGCCAGCAGCTTAGCGGGACAAACCTACCCTGGGGCCAACGTCCTGACTTTC,CASSLAGQTYPGANVLTF
.,TRBD1,TRBV6-2/TRBV6-3,TRBJ1-2,TGTGCCAGCAGTTCTTACCCGGGACAGGCAAACTATGGCTACACCTTC,CASSSYPGQANYGYTF
.,.,TRBV7-2,TRBJ1-6,TGTGCCAGCAGCTTAGATGGGGCACTGGGTTCACCCCTCCACTTT,CASSLDGALGSPLHF
.,.,TRBV10-1,TRBJ2-7,TGCGCCAGCAGTGAGATTATAGGGCAGGGGTACGAGCAGTACTTC,CASSEIIGQGYEQYF
.,TRBD2,TRBV2,TRBJ2-7,TGTGCCAGCAGTCCAGCGGGGGTTGCCTCCTACGAGCAGTACTTC,CASSPAGVASYEQYF
.,.,TRBV20-1,TRBJ1-2,TGCAGTGCTAGTACGGGACAACACACAACTTATGGCTACACCTTC,CSASTGQHTTYGYTF
.,.,TRBV4-3,TRBJ1-2,TGCGCCAGCAGCCAAGATCGCGCAGGGGCTGGCTACACCTTC,CASSQDRAGAGYTF
.,TRBD1,TRBV5-8,TRBJ1-2,TGTGCCAGCAGCTGGACCGGGACAGGGGGTGGCTACACCTTC,CASSWTGTGGGYTF
.,.,TRBV6-2/TRBV6-3,TRBJ1-6,TGTGCCAGCAGCAGGGATCTCGGAGGTTCACCCCTCCACTTT,CASSRDLGGSPLHF
.,.,TRBV10-3,TRBJ1-1,TGTGCCATCAGTGACCCAGGACAGACGAACACTGAAGCTTTCTTT,CAISDPGQTNTEAFF
.,TRBD1,TRBV5-1,TRBJ2-1,TGCGCCAGCCGTCGCACAGGGGGCCATGAGCAGTTCTTC,CASRRTGGHEQFF
.,.,TRBV9,TRBJ2-6,TGTGCCAGCGACACTCCCCGCTCTGGGGCCAACGTCCTGACTTTC,CASDTPRSGANVLTF
.,.,TRBV28,TRBJ1-5,TGTGCCAGCAGTCCCCAAGGGGGAAGCAATCAGCCCCAGCATTTT,CASSPQGGSNQPQHF
.,TRBD2,TRBV18,TRBJ2-3,TGTGCCAGCTCACCACCTAGCGGGGAAGATACGCAGTATTTT,CASSPPSGEDTQYF
.,.,TRBV3-1/TRBV3-2,TRBJ1-1,TGTGCCAGCAGCCAAGGCGATATTTTAGCTTTCTTT,CASSQGDILAFF
.,.,TRBV27,TRBJ1-3,TGTGCCAGCAGTTTGCGCAGGGCTGGAAACACCATATATTTT,CASSLRRAGNTIYF
few,.,TRBV18,TRBJ1-4,TGTGCCACCTCGATGGGGGGAAATGAAAAACTGTTTTTT,CATSMGGNEKLFF
.,TRBD2,TRBV6-2/TRBV6-3,TRBJ2-1,TGTGCCAGCAGTTACGAAGGCGGGACTAGGTATTTTAATGAGCAGTTCTTC,CASSYEGGTRYFNEQFF
.,TRBD2,TRBV7-2,TRBJ2-3,TGTGCCAGCAGCTTAGGGCTGGCGGGGGTGAGAACAGATACGCAGTATTTT,CASSLGLAGVRTDTQYF
few,.,TRBV7-2,TRBJ1-2,TGTGCCAGCAGCTTAGCAGAGGGTTTAGGGGGTGGCTACACCTTC,CASSLAEGLGGGYTF
.,TRBD1,TRBV11-2,TRBJ2-1,TGTGCCAGCAGCTTAGCAACAGGGGGCTTGAGGGTGCAGTTCTTC,CASSLATGGLRVQFF
.,TRBD2,TRBV25-1,TRBJ2-7,TGTGCCAGCAGTGAGGCGGGAGGATCCTACGAGCAGTACTTC,CASSEAGGSYEQYF
.,TRBD1,TRBV7-3,TRBJ2-1,TGTGCCAGCAGCCCCGGACAGGGGCACAATGAGCAGTTCTTC,CASSPGQGHNEQFF
.,.,TRBV12-3/TRBV12-4,TRBJ2-7,TGTGCCAGCAGTTTGGCGGGGAACGAGCAGTACTTC,CASSLAGNEQYF
.,.,TRBV19,TRBJ1-3,TGTGCCAGTAGTATCCAGGGCACTCTCTCTGGAAACACCATATATTTT,CASSIQGTLSGNTIYF
.,.,TRBV2,TRBJ1-1,TGTGCCAGCAGTGATGGCAGGGCAACTGAAGCTTTCTTT,CASSDGRATEAFF
.,TRBD1,TRBV2,TRBJ1-4,TGTGCCAGCAGAAAGACAGGGGAGGGACAACTGTTTTTT,CASRKTGEGQLFF
.,TRBD1,TRBV3-1/TRBV3-2,TRBJ2-3,TGTGCCAGCAGCCAGAACAGGGGGCGCACAGATACGCAGTATTTT,CASSQNRGRTDTQYF
.,TRBD1,TRBV7-9,TRBJ1-2,TGTGCCAGCAGCATAGCAGGGGGCGCGGGTGGCTACACCTTC,CASSIAGGAGGYTF
.,.,TRBV11-2,TRBJ1-3,TGTGCCAGCAGCTTAGTCCAGGGGATGGGAAACACCATATATTTT,CASSLVQGMGNTIYF
once,.,TRBV15,TRBJ2-1,TGTGCCACCAGCAGAGGGGGCAGATTCAATGAGCAGTTCTTC,CATSRGGRFNEQFF
.,TRBD1,TRBV6-5,TRBJ2-7,TGTGCCAGCAGGGGGACAGAGGCCTACGAGCAGTACTTC,CASRGTEAYEQYF
.,.,TRBV19,TRBJ1-1,TGTGCCAGTAGTTTCCGCGAAGGAGGGGCTGAAGCTTTCTTT,CASSFREGGAEAFF
.,TRBD1,TRBV27,TRBJ1-4,TGTGCCAGCAGTAAGGACAGGGGGCCATGGGAAAAACTGTTTTTT,CASSKDRGPWEKLFF
.,TRBD1,TRBV7-6,TRBJ2-7,TGTGCCAGCAGCCTCCGATCACAGGGGGCCTCCTACGAGCAGTACTTC,CASSLRSQGASYEQYF
.,.,TRBV18,TRBJ2-5,TGTGCCAGCTCACCAACGCCGGGGGAGACCCAGTACTTC,CASSPTPGETQYF
.,.,TRBV3-1/TRBV3-2,TRBJ2-3,TGTGCCAGCAGCCAAGACCGAGGCCGGTACGCGGATACGCAGTATTTT,CASSQDRGRYADTQYF
.,.,TRBV7-3,TRBJ2-2,TGTGCCAGCAGCTCAGGCCTTCCGAACACCGGGGAGCTGTTTTTT,CASSSGLPNTGELFF
.,.,TRBV3-1/TRBV3-2,TRBJ2-1,TGTGCCAGCAGCCAGGATCAGACATGGGTTGGGAATGAGCAGTTCTTC,CASSQDQTWVGNEQFF
.,.,TRBV6-1,TRBJ1-4,TGTGCCAGCAGTGAAGGCGGGTCTCGAGGGAATGAAAAACTGTTTTTT,CASSEGGSRGNEKLFF
.,.,TRBV19,TRBJ1-2,TGTGCCAGTAGGCGGAGGACTGAGAACTATGGCTACACCTTC,CASRRRTENYGYTF
.,TRBD2,TRBV15,TRBJ2-3,TGTGCCACCAGCAGAGAGGCGGGGGGGCGAACAGATACGCAGTATTTT,CATSREAGGRTDTQYF
.,TRBD1,TRBV30,TRBJ1-5,TGTGCCTGCCAAAAAAGGACAGGGGGCAATCAGCCCCAGCATTTT,CACQKRTGGNQPQHF
.,TRBD1,TRBV3-1/TRBV3-2,TRBJ1-4,TGTGCCTGTTTGTGGGGGACAGGGTGGAAAACTAATGAAAAACTGTTTTTT,CACLWGTGWKTNEKLFF
few,TRBD1,TRBV11-2,TRBJ1-6,TGTGCCAGCAGCTCGAGGGACAGGGGGCTAAATTCACCCCTCCACTTT,CASSSRDRGLNSPLHF